Below are 24 T cell receptor beta chains sequenced from a single sample in a study of blood T cell repertoires in COVID-19. TCRdb's table, derived via immunoSEQ multiplex PCR, lists solely in-frame clones and lacks some. The profile shows fewer than 35,000 clones, approximately 91% of them singletons. Sequencing was carried out using peripheral blood. The receptors were gathered from a man between 65 and 79 years old with active COVID-19.

This clone was seen once. The chain recombines TRBV6-5 with TRBJ1-1; D is perhaps TRBD1 (6 bases). Trimming took off 0 bases at V and 2 bases at J, with 10 bases between the two ends. Germline V gives CDR1 MNHEY, CDR2 SVGAGI. The CDR3 is 15 residues long. The CDR3 sequence is CASSYSNRANTEAFF. The CDR3 DNA reads TGTGCCAGCAGTTACTCGAACAGGGCAAACACTGAAGCTTTCTTT.

The rearrangement uses TRBV11-3 and TRBJ2-5, with 12 bases lining up with TRBD2. The CDR3 is made up of 15 amino acids. J lost 1 base, V lost 4 bases, and 1 base had no gene match. From germline, CDR1 is SGHNT and CDR2 YENEEA. The CDR3 loop reads CASSSTSGGQETQYF. In DNA form, the CDR3 reads TGTGCCAGCAGCTCGACTAGCGGGGGCCAAGAGACCCAGTACTTC.

This clone was recorded once. Germline is not matched at one junction end, which may reflect a read error. This CDR3 is also generated by other DNA sequences in the sample. The rearrangement uses TRBV20-1 and TRBJ1-5; D is unresolved. CDR3 length equals 12 residues. CDR1 and CDR2 from the germline V gene are DFQATT and SNEGSKA (reference sequence). The CDR3 DNA reads as TGCAGTGTTAGTGGCCCGGGTCAGCCCCAACATTTT. Translating gives CSVSGPGQPQHF.

V and J are TRBV2 and TRBJ1-6, with TRBD1 identical over 8 bases. The CDR3 length is 16 residues. The V segment lost 7 bases and the J segment 2 bases; nucleotides outside the gene matches: 7. In germline, CDR1 is SNHLY, CDR2 FYNNEI. Here the CDR3 reads CASILGQGTYNSPLHF. In nucleotides, the CDR3 is TGTGCCAGCATCCTAGGACAGGGCACCTATAATTCACCCCTCCACTTT.

The chain has TRBV5-1 and TRBJ2-7, with 7 positions matching TRBD1. Germline V gene lookup returns CDR1 SGHRS and CDR2 YFSETQ. J gave up 2 bases and V 4 bases, and 9 bases lay outside the gene matches. CDR3 size: 15 residues. The CDR3 sequence: CASSPRQGLTYEQYF. CDR3 in DNA: TGCGCCAGCAGCCCTCGACAGGGTTTAACCTACGAGCAGTACTTC.

This chain connects TRBV19 to TRBJ1-4; TRBD1 is a possible D gene (6 bases). The V end lost 1 base, the J end lost 7 bases, and 10 bases lay between the germline ends. There are 14 residues in the CDR3. The germline V gene has CDR1 LNHDA and CDR2 SQIVND (reference sequence). The CDR3 DNA sequence: TGTGCCAGTAGTATAGGCCACAGGGTTGAAAAACTGTTTTTT. Translation: CASSIGHRVEKLFF.

This clone was seen more than once but under ten times. V usage is TRBV2 and J usage is TRBJ1-5; 9 bases line up with TRBD1. Germline CDR1 SNHLY, CDR2 FYNNEI. The CDR3 covers 12 residues. V dropped 6 bases and J dropped 15; count of bases not matched to a gene: 9. The CDR3: CASRETGGKTHF. CDR3 bases: TGTGCCAGCAGAGAAACAGGGGGCAAAACGCATTTT.

The V and J genes are TRBV7-9 and TRBJ1-2; 8 positions agree with TRBD1. V gave up 5 bases and J gave up 6 bases; unmatched junction bases: 8. CDR1 and CDR2 (germline): SEHNR, FQNEAQ (reference sequence). The CDR3 extends over 14 amino acids. The CDR3 sequence: CASSTDRDPHGYTF. CDR3 DNA sequence: TGTGCCAGCAGCACGGACAGGGACCCCCATGGCTACACCTTC.

This chain connects TRBV19 to TRBJ1-2; 7 bases line up with TRBD1. Per the germline V gene, CDR1 is LNHDA and CDR2 is SQIVND (reference sequence). The CDR3 sequence is 12 residues long. V shed 8 bases and J 4 bases; nucleotides not matched to a gene: 4. The CDR3 DNA reads as TGTGCCAGTTCGGACAGGACCTATGGCTACACCTTC. Residues: CASSDRTYGYTF.

The V call is TRBV30, the J call TRBJ1-1; D is undetermined. Looked up from germline, CDR1 is GTSNPN and CDR2 is SVGIG (reference sequence). This CDR3 contains 11 residues. V was pared by 0 bases and J by 7 bases, with 6 bases between. The chain's CDR3 is CAWSVRSEAFF. The CDR3 nucleotides read TGTGCCTGGAGTGTAAGGAGTGAAGCTTTCTTT.

This chain links TRBV19 with TRBJ2-3; the match to TRBD2 covers 9 bases. Germline loops: CDR1 LNHDA, CDR2 SQIVND (reference sequence). Trimming took 6 bases from V and 4 from J; bases not matched to a gene: 14. The CDR3 is 17 amino acids. The CDR3 protein is CASSRIAGATGADTQYF. CDR3 sequence (DNA): TGTGCCAGTAGCCGAATAGCGGGGGCGACCGGAGCAGATACGCAGTATTTT.

This clone has a handful of counts. V usage is TRBV7-8 and J usage is TRBJ2-7; the match to TRBD1 covers 7 bases. Looked up from germline, CDR1 is SGHVS and CDR2 is FQNEAQ. The CDR3 loop spans 16 amino acids. Trimming took 1 base from V and 0 from J; bases not matched to a gene: 6. Here the CDR3 DNA reads TGTGCCAGCAGCTTAGGACATTACAGGGGCTCCTACGAGCAGTACTTC. It specifies CASSLGHYRGSYEQYF.

Written as DNA, the CDR3 is TGTGCCAGCAGCTTAGACAGGGGAATGTCTGGCGAGCAGTACTTC. Amino acid sequence: CASSLDRGMSGEQYF. The chain links TRBV7-2 to TRBJ2-7; 7 nucleotides match TRBD1. V lost 1 base, J lost 6 bases, and 9 bases stayed unmatched. Germline CDR1 and CDR2: SGHTA and FQGNSA. The CDR3 is 15 amino acids.

The chain has TRBV30 and TRBJ2-2, with 9 bases that match TRBD1. The CDR3 length is 14 residues. The germline gives CDR1 GTSNPN, CDR2 SVGIG (reference sequence). The ends lost 5 bases at V and 7 bases at J; junction bases unmatched: 8. CDR3 residues: CAWGNRGRGGELFF. CDR3 coding DNA: TGTGCCTGGGGGAACAGGGGGCGCGGCGGGGAGCTGTTTTTT.

V usage is TRBV6-5 and J usage is TRBJ1-6, with TRBD1 identical over 9 bases. J was trimmed by 9 bases and V by 6 bases; bases with no gene match: 9. The CDR3 length is 15 residues. The germline gives CDR1 MNHEY, CDR2 SVGAGI. The CDR3 loop is CASRGPGQGSSPLHF. CDR3 nucleotides: TGTGCCAGCAGGGGACCGGGACAGGGATCTTCACCCCTCCACTTT.

The chain employs TRBV5-1 and TRBJ2-7; tentative D call: TRBD1 (6 bases). The CDR3 runs to 13 residues. Germline V lookup: CDR1 SGHRS, CDR2 YFSETQ. Trimming stripped 0 bases from V and 2 bases from J, with 6 bases between. The CDR3: CASSLDRAYEQYF. The CDR3 DNA sequence: TGCGCCAGCAGCTTGGACAGGGCCTACGAGCAGTACTTC.

DNA of the CDR3: TGCGCCAGCAGCTTGGCGGGGAATCAGCCCCAGCATTTT. As protein: CASSLAGNQPQHF. The rearrangement joins TRBV5-1 to TRBJ1-5; D uncertain. CDR3 length: 13 amino acids. Germline V gene lookup returns CDR1 SGHRS and CDR2 YFSETQ. The ends were cut back, 0 bases at V and 4 bases at J, with 5 bases in the middle.

The CDR3 protein is CASSPPGASNQPQHF. In nucleotides, the CDR3 is TGTGCCAGCTCACCCCCAGGGGCCAGCAATCAGCCCCAGCATTTT. V and J are TRBV18 and TRBJ1-5; possibly TRBD1 for D (6 bases). This CDR3 comprises 15 residues. Trimming pared 3 bases from V and 1 base from J, leaving 10 bases between. Per germline, CDR1 KGHSH and CDR2 LQKENI.

The CDR3 bases are TGCGCCAGCAGCGTGGGACAGGGGCAGTTCTTC. It translates to CASSVGQGQFF. The rearrangement joins TRBV5-1 to TRBJ2-1; 9 nucleotides agree with TRBD1. Germline V gene data show CDR1 as SGHRS and CDR2 as YFSETQ. The V gene end was trimmed by 4 bases and the J gene end by 12 bases; junction bases not matched to a gene: 2. The CDR3 is made up of 11 amino acids.

The chain carries TRBV27 and TRBJ1-5; TRBD1 is a possible D gene (5 bases). There are 14 residues in the CDR3. The germline gives CDR1 MNHEY, CDR2 SMNVEV (reference sequence). V shed 6 bases and J shed 7 bases, with 16 bases lying between them. CDR3 sequence (DNA): TGTGCCAGCAGCTCCCGCTTGGAGGGGCAGCCCCAGCATTTT. Translating gives CASSSRLEGQPQHF.

The chain joins TRBV7-9 to TRBJ2-2; D ambiguous. V was cut by 6 bases and J by 7 bases, with 6 bases left in between. Germline V gene data show CDR1 as SEHNR and CDR2 as FQNEAQ (reference sequence). This CDR3 comprises 11 residues. This CDR3 reads CASRFGGELFF. The CDR3 DNA follows: TGTGCCAGCAGGTTCGGCGGGGAGCTGTTTTTT. The full variable domain, rest sourced from reference TRBV7-9 and TRBJ2-2, is DTGVSQNPRHKITKRGQNVTFRCDPISEHNRLYWYRQTLGQGPEFLTYFQNEAQLEKSRLLSDRFSAERPKGSFSTLEIQRTEQGDSAMYLCASRFGGELFFGEGSRLTVL.

V usage is TRBV6-1 and J usage is TRBJ2-4, with D unclear. The CDR3 length is 15 residues. The germline V and J ends were trimmed by 2 bases and 1 base, with 9 bases remaining between them. In germline, CDR1 is MNHNS, CDR2 SASEGT. Written as DNA, the CDR3 is TGTGCCAGCAGTGAAATGGTCGGGGCCAAAAACATTCAGTACTTC. Translation gives CASSEMVGAKNIQYF.

The chain couples TRBV15 to TRBJ2-2; perhaps TRBD2 as D (5 bases). The CDR3 contains 14 residues. Trimming took 5 bases from V and 1 from J, leaving 8 bases between them. Germline V gene lookup returns CDR1 LNHNV and CDR2 YYDKDF (reference sequence). CDR3 in DNA: TGTGCCACCAGCCCCCGGGGGAACACCGGGGAGCTGTTTTTT. Residues: CATSPRGNTGELFF. The whole variable domain, filled in from reference TRBV15 and TRBJ2-2, reads DAMVIQNPRYQVTQFGKPVTLSCSQTLNHNVMYWYQQKSSQAPKLLFHYYDKDFNNEADTPDNFQSRRPNTSFCFLDIRSPGLGDTAMYLCATSPRGNTGELFFGEGSRLTVL.

The chain links TRBV18 to TRBJ2-3; no reliable D call. Trimming cost V 2 bases and J 0 bases, with 9 bases left between them. CDR1 and CDR2 from the germline V gene are KGHSH and LQKENI. This CDR3 is 15 amino acids long. CDR3 sequence (DNA): TGTGCCAGCTCACCAGAACAAGCGAGCACAGATACGCAGTATTTT. Translated, it gives CASSPEQASTDTQYF.